Listed below are T cell receptor beta chains from one sample, sequenced in a study of cytomegalovirus exposure and HLA in healthy donors. Clones were read by immunoSEQ multiplex PCR, and TCRdb kept only the in-frame ones, dropping some. The sample lists approximately 170,000 clones, under 80% occurring once. The source material was PBMCs. Receptor source: a man aged 25 to 45 in good health and CMV-seropositive. Each CDR3 is given with its conserved first and last residue. D genes are given only for firm matches. Clone size appears in some rows only: once, few, many, or a class for an expanded clone.

d_gene	j_gene	abundance	v_gene	len	CDR3nt	CDR3aa
TRBD2	TRBJ2-3	.	TRBV6-6	15	TGTGCCAGCAGTTATCGCCGACTAGCACAGGATACGCAGTATTTT	CASSYRRLAQDTQYF
.	TRBJ1-2	.	TRBV5-3	14	TGTGCCAGAAGCTTGGGACTACGTCACGGGTTTTACACCTTC	CARSLGLRHGFYTF
TRBD1	TRBJ1-6	.	TRBV27	15	TGTGCCAGCAGTTTTTATGGGACAGCGGATTCACCCCTCCACTTT	CASSFYGTADSPLHF
.	TRBJ2-1	.	TRBV7-2	18	TGTGCCAGCAGCTTACGATGGGCGGGAACCTCCGAGGGCAATGAGCAGTTCTTC	CASSLRWAGTSEGNEQFF
.	TRBJ1-4	.	TRBV28	14	TGTGCCAGCAGTCATCCCGCAACAGGGCTGAAACTGTTTTTT	CASSHPATGLKLFF
TRBD2	TRBJ2-2	.	TRBV11-3	17	TGTGCCAGCAGCTTAGCCCCTCTGGCGGGGGGCCACGGGGAGCTGTTTTTT	CASSLAPLAGGHGELFF
TRBD1	TRBJ2-2	.	TRBV10-2	16	TGCGCCAGCAGTGATGAGGGGGCGATAATGGGCGGGGAGCTGTTTTTT	CASSDEGAIMGGELFF
.	TRBJ1-1	once	TRBV6-1	17	TGTGCCAGCAGCGAATCGCGGAGGGCTCTACGCGGGACTGAAGCTTTCTTT	CASSESRRALRGTEAFF
TRBD1	TRBJ1-2	.	TRBV19	14	TGTGCCAGTAGTAAGGACAGGGGACTCTATGGCTACACCTTC	CASSKDRGLYGYTF
TRBD2	TRBJ2-1	.	TRBV6-5	15	TGTGCCAGCAGCCGGGTGGGGACTAAATACAATGAGCAGTTCTTC	CASSRVGTKYNEQFF
TRBD1	TRBJ1-4	few	TRBV7-9	16	TGTGCCAGCAGCAGTATGATGACAGGGGGGAAAGAAAAACTGTTTTTT	CASSSMMTGGKEKLFF
.	TRBJ1-2	.	TRBV19	14	TGTGCCAGTCTGCCCATAGGGACAATCTATGGCTACACCTTC	CASLPIGTIYGYTF
.	TRBJ1-2	.	TRBV4-1	17	TGCGCCAGCATCCAAGTCCTCGGGGGTGAAGGTAACTATGGCTACACCTTC	CASIQVLGGEGNYGYTF
.	TRBJ2-3	.	TRBV4-2	17	TGTGCCAGCAGCCAAGAGAAGGGGTTTATGGAAGCAGATACGCAGTATTTT	CASSQEKGFMEADTQYF
TRBD2	TRBJ2-3	.	TRBV7-2	16	TGTGCCAGCAGCACCACTAGCGGGGGGGCCCCAGATACGCAGTATTTT	CASSTTSGGAPDTQYF
TRBD1	TRBJ2-6	.	TRBV7-6	18	TGTGCCAGCAGCTTCAGTGGACAGGGATGGTCTGGGGCCAACGTCCTGACTTTC	CASSFSGQGWSGANVLTF
TRBD2	TRBJ2-1	few	TRBV29-1	12	TGCAGCGCGGGGGGTACTTTCAATGAGCAGTTCTTC	CSAGGTFNEQFF
.	TRBJ1-2	.	TRBV6-5	13	TGTGCCAGCACCACTAAACAGGGTTATGGCTACACCTTC	CASTTKQGYGYTF
TRBD2	TRBJ2-3	once	TRBV7-2	17	TGTGCCAGCAGCTTAGCTTTGGGCGGGAGAGGGACAGATACGCAGTATTTT	CASSLALGGRGTDTQYF
TRBD2	TRBJ2-7	.	TRBV7-2	11	TGTGCCAGCAGCTCCGGGACTAGTACCAACTTC	CASSSGTSTNF
.	TRBJ1-2	.	TRBV27	17	TGTGCCAGCAGTTTAAGGATCAGGCAGGGAATGTTAGGTGGCTACACCTTC	CASSLRIRQGMLGGYTF
TRBD1	TRBJ2-2	.	TRBV11-2	16	TGTGCCAGCAGCATAACCGGGACAGGGAACACCGGGGAGCTGTTTTTT	CASSITGTGNTGELFF
.	TRBJ2-1	.	TRBV7-9	13	TGTGCCAGCAGCCAAACTTTGAGCAATGAGCAGTTCTTC	CASSQTLSNEQFF
.	TRBJ1-1	.	TRBV4-1	15	TGCGCCAGCAGGCATTTGGGACTCCCCTACACTGAAGCTTTCTTT	CASRHLGLPYTEAFF
TRBD2	TRBJ2-1	.	TRBV6-6	16	TGTGCCAGCAGTTACTCGAAGGGGACTAGATTGAATGAGCAGTTCTTC	CASSYSKGTRLNEQFF
.	TRBJ2-5	.	TRBV19	16	TGTGCCAGTAGTCCCAGACCGGGACAAGCTCAAGAGACCCAGTACTTC	CASSPRPGQAQETQYF
TRBD1	TRBJ1-2	few	TRBV6-6	14	TGTGCCAGCAGAAACCAGGGGGCCGAATATGGCTACACCTTC	CASRNQGAEYGYTF
.	TRBJ1-1	.	TRBV18	15	TGTGCCAGCTCACCACCGGGACACAGGAACACTGAAGCTTTCTTT	CASSPPGHRNTEAFF
TRBD1	TRBJ2-7	.	TRBV6-1	12	TGTGCCAGCAGTGATGGGGGACAGCCGTCCTACTTC	CASSDGGQPSYF
.	TRBJ2-3	.	TRBV7-6	15	TGTGCCAGCAGCCCCCGGAGTCGGGGCACAGATACGCAGTATTTT	CASSPRSRGTDTQYF
.	TRBJ1-5	.	TRBV7-9	15	TGTGCCAGCAGCTTAGCGCGACAAGTACCTCAGCCCCAGCATTTT	CASSLARQVPQPQHF
TRBD1	TRBJ1-2	.	TRBV28	15	TGTGCCAGCAGCCGACGGTCACAGGGGAACTATGGCTACACCTTC	CASSRRSQGNYGYTF
.	TRBJ2-2	.	TRBV4-1	12	TGCGCCAGCAGCCCCCGGACCGGGGAGCTGTTTTTT	CASSPRTGELFF
.	TRBJ2-3	.	TRBV5-1	16	TGCGCCAGCAGCCCCGGCGCGACTTCAAACACAGATACGCAGTATTTT	CASSPGATSNTDTQYF
TRBD1	TRBJ1-6	.	TRBV7-9	13	TGTGCCAGTGGACAGGGTAACAATTCACCCCTCCACTTT	CASGQGNNSPLHF
TRBD2	TRBJ2-5	.	TRBV11-2	17	TGTGCCAGCAGCCAAACACGGACTAGCGGGGGGAAAGAGACCCAGTACTTC	CASSQTRTSGGKETQYF
TRBD2	TRBJ2-1	.	TRBV10-3	15	TGTGCCACCGTACTAGCGTTGAGCTCCTACAATGAGCAGTTCTTC	CATVLALSSYNEQFF
.	TRBJ1-4	.	TRBV27	13	TGTGCCAGCAGTTTTCTCATCGGTGAAAAACTGTTTTTT	CASSFLIGEKLFF
TRBD1	TRBJ2-7	.	TRBV7-9	14	TGTTCCAGCAGCCTCCTGACAGGGACCTACGAGCAGTACTTC	CSSSLLTGTYEQYF
.	TRBJ2-7	once	TRBV7-7	21	TGTGCTAGCAGCTTAGGCCCTGGACAGGGTTACGGCCCCAGCGGGATGAGAGAGCAGTACTTC	CASSLGPGQGYGPSGMREQYF
TRBD2	TRBJ2-5	.	TRBV5-1	15	TGCGCCAGCACCCCCTTCCTAGCGGGGGCGGAGACCCAGTACTTC	CASTPFLAGAETQYF
.	TRBJ1-2	once	TRBV7-6	15	TGTGCCAGCAGCTTAGAGGTGGCGGGGCGGGATGGCTACACCTTC	CASSLEVAGRDGYTF
TRBD1	TRBJ1-5	.	TRBV2	14	TGTGCCAGCAGTCAACAGGGGGCATTTCAGCCCCAGCATTTT	CASSQQGAFQPQHF
TRBD2	TRBJ2-3	.	TRBV18	16	TGTGCCAGCTCACCCATAGCGGGAGAGGGGGCAGATACGCAGTATTTT	CASSPIAGEGADTQYF
.	TRBJ2-7	once	TRBV30	13	TGTGCCTGGTCCCCACGTGGCCCCTACGAGCAGTACTTC	CAWSPRGPYEQYF
TRBD1	TRBJ2-1	.	TRBV5-1	15	TGCGCCAGCAGCGCGGGACAGGGAACCTACAATGAGCAGTTCTTC	CASSAGQGTYNEQFF
TRBD1	TRBJ1-2	few	TRBV29-1	14	TGCAGCGTCCAGGGACAGGGGCCCCACTATGGCTACACCTTC	CSVQGQGPHYGYTF
TRBD2	TRBJ2-2	.	TRBV7-9	16	TGTGCCAGCAGCTTAGCGGGAGCGGGAGCCCCCGGGGAGCTGTTTTTT	CASSLAGAGAPGELFF
TRBD1	TRBJ2-2	.	TRBV5-1	16	TGCGCCAGCAGCCGGGGCGCGGACAGGGTTTCCGGGGAGCTGTTTTTT	CASSRGADRVSGELFF
TRBD1	TRBJ2-5	.	TRBV7-9	16	TGTGCCAGCAGCCTCGACAGGGTGTCCCTCCAAGAGACCCAGTACTTC	CASSLDRVSLQETQYF
.	TRBJ1-5	few	TRBV5-6	15	TGTGCCAGCAGCTTGGCCGCCAGGGTCGGTCAGCCCCAGCATTTT	CASSLAARVGQPQHF
.	TRBJ2-4	.	TRBV14	17	TGTGCCAGCAGCCCCCGGAGACGTCCTTCCGGCAAAAACATTCAGTACTTC	CASSPRRRPSGKNIQYF
.	TRBJ2-6	once	TRBV19	16	TGTGCCAGTAAAATGACAAGATACTCTGGGGCCAACGTCCTGACTTTC	CASKMTRYSGANVLTF
TRBD1	TRBJ1-2	once	TRBV7-3	16	TGTGCCAGCAGCTTAGATGGGCGTAACAGGGGCTATGGCTACACCTTC	CASSLDGRNRGYGYTF
.	TRBJ2-5	.	TRBV6-1	11	TGTGCCAGCAGTGATCGAGAGACCCAGTACTTC	CASSDRETQYF